This record looks at one T cell receptor (beta chain) sequence and its context. What antigen it recognizes has not been identified. Per-base quality was not reported, and no clone a single base away is much larger than it. Hyperthyroidism patients were newly diagnosed, were aged 18 to 65 years, and had a disease duration under 2 months. Patients were excluded if they had other autoimmune diseases, uncontrolled infections, pregnancy or lactation. Clinical symptoms, serum thyroxine, TRAb, thyroid ultrasound and orbital computed tomography formed the basis of the diagnosis. Trizol reagent was used to extract the total RNA, and its quality was then checked on an Agilent 2100 Bioanalyzer. V is shortened by 7 bases, J by 0 bases, and the region joining them spans 10 bases. The germline V gene (reference sequence) yields LGHDT for CDR1 and YNNKEL for CDR2. The CDR3 numbers 14 residues from cysteine through phenylalanine. The kept DNA is CDR3 alone, 42 bases in frame from the first base.

The data derive from a study of Graves' ophthalmopathy and Graves' hyperthyroidism (dated by TCRdb to the late 2010s). Some background on the complete study: A patient counted as having stable hyperthyroidism if there was no progression to ophthalmopathy within 18 months of follow-up. The study used signatures of the TCR beta repertoire to tell Graves' ophthalmopathy apart from Graves' hyperthyroidism and to predict which patients would progress to ophthalmopathy. In total, approximately 140 blood samples were TCR-sequenced: 40 to 45 ophthalmopathy, approximately 80 hyperthyroidism and some 17 hyperthyroidism-to-ophthalmopathy patients. To explore V-J signatures that distinguish ophthalmopathy from hyperthyroidism, a discovery set of about 99 patients was enrolled, made up of 43 with ophthalmopathy and 55 to 65 with stable hyperthyroidism. An independent validation cohort was composed of 18 hyperthyroidism patients and some 16 patients who later progressed from hyperthyroidism to ophthalmopathy. In six or seven hyperthyroidism patients, the T-cell repertoires found in thyroid tissue were compared with those found in blood. After sampling, hyperthyroidism patients received methimazole starting at 30 mg daily, and ophthalmopathy patients received high-dose intravenous methylprednisolone. What the authors observed across the whole study: In cross-validation, the 13-signature model distinguished ophthalmopathy from stable hyperthyroidism with roughly 90% sensitivity and about 84% specificity, and in the test set the corresponding values were approximately 80% and 75%. In validation, the model predicted ophthalmopathy progression with over 60% sensitivity and about 73% specificity; some twelve predicted patients were CT-confirmed with GO in a median of approximately 6.5 months. Sample size was not statistically predetermined, and group allocation was not concealed from the investigators. Most expanded thyroid clonotypes with frequency above 0.001 were also detected in blood, suggesting blood repertoires may reflect the thyroid immune response.

For repertoire sequencing, the TCR beta CDR3 regions were amplified from RNA transcripts. HTBI primers and the Qiagen OneStep RT-PCR kit were used in a first-round RT-PCR, which was followed by a second-round multiplex PCR, size selection and purification. Libraries were sequenced on an Illumina HiSeq2000 using paired-end 100 bp reads. Per the original workflow: Reads were processed with SOAPnuke, discarding reads with adapters, uncalled bases, mean Phred below 15, or no exact constant-primer or identifier match. COPE v1.2.5 was used to merge high-quality paired reads. Each unique nucleotide sequence was defined as a clonotype, and clonotypes were aligned to IMGT TRB V, D and J references with MiTCR v1.1. The analysis was limited to V-J combinations with a frequency above 0.0001, which together covered 99% to 99.2% of the repertoires. For each V-J combination, a TCR clonal expansion and chaos score was defined as the ratio of F50 clonal expansion to chaos observed in the TCRdist matrix. Welch's t-statistics and random forest were used to narrow the features down to 13 V-J combinations, which were then fed into a naive Bayes classifier. The similarity between thyroid and blood repertoires was quantified using the Morisita-Horn index. The public reads were reprocessed in TCRdb via fastp at Q25 and MiXCR, keeping in-frame beta chains. Rows are unified per CDR3 protein, each entry keeping the most common DNA and genes. TCRdb, not the original authors, processed these V and J calls. The sample contains around 1,000,000 distinct CDR3 sequences, about 38% of them found a single time. The top ten clonotypes cover 11% of the sample.

The specimen was peripheral blood or thyroid tissue (not recorded which). The sequence links TRBV3-1 to TRBJ1-5; no confident D gene assignment can be made. The TCR originated in an adult man with Graves' hyperthyroidism. Read as DNA, the sequence is TGTGCCAGCACTATGGGATATAGCAATCAGCCCCAGCATTTT. The resulting protein is CASTMGYSNQPQHF.